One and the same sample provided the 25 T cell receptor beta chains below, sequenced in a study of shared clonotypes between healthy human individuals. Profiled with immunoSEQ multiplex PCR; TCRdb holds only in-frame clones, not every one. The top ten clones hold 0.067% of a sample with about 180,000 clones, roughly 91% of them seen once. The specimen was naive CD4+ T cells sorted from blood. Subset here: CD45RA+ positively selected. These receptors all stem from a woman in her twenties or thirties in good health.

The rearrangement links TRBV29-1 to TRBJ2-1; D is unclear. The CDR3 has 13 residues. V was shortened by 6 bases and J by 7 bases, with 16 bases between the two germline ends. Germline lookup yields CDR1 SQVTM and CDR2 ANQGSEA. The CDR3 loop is CSVTQDARNEQFF. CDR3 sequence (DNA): TGCAGCGTGACCCAAGATGCTCGGAATGAGCAGTTCTTC.

CDR3: CASSLNTPDTGELFF. As DNA, the CDR3 is TGTGCCAGCAGCTTAAACACCCCGGACACCGGGGAGCTGTTTTTT. This chain connects TRBV7-6 to TRBJ2-2; D unresolved. Germline CDR1 reads SGHVS; CDR2 reads FNYEAQ. The CDR3 is 15 amino acids. V was shortened by 2 bases and J by 3 bases, with 10 bases between the two germline ends.

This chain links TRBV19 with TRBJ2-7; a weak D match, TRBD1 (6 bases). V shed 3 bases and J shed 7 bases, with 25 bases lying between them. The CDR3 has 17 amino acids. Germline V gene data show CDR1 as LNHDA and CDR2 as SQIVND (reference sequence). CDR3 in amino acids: CASSILASGGQRGEQYF. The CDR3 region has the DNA TGTGCCAGTAGTATCTTAGCCTCGGGCGGCCAAAGGGGGGAGCAGTACTTC.

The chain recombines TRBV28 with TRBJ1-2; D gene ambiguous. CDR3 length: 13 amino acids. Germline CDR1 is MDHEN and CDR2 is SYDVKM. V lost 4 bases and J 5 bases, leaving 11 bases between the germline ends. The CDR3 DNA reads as TGTGCCAGCAGTTCTGGGGTTCGTTATGGCTACACCTTC. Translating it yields CASSSGVRYGYTF.

The DNA for the CDR3 is TGTGCCAGCAGTTTGGGGCGGATGAACACTGAAGCTTTCTTT. Translation gives CASSLGRMNTEAFF. The chain employs TRBV28 and TRBJ1-1, with D perhaps TRBD1 (5 bases). V dropped 3 bases and J dropped 0 bases, with 8 bases sitting between them. Per germline, CDR1 MDHEN and CDR2 SYDVKM. The length of the CDR3 is 14 residues.

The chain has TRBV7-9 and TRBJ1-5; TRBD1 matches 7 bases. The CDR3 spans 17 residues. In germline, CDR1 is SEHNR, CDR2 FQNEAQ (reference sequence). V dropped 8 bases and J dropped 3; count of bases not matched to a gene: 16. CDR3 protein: CASGRGVGTENNQPQHF. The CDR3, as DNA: TGTGCCAGCGGCAGGGGGGTTGGGACAGAAAACAATCAGCCCCAGCATTTT.

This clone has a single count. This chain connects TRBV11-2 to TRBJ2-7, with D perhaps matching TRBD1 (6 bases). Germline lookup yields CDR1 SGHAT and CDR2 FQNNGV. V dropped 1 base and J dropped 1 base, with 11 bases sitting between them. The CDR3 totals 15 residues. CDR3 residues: CASSLGLGTSYEQYF. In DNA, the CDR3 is TGTGCCAGCAGCTTAGGTCTTGGGACATCCTACGAGCAGTACTTC.

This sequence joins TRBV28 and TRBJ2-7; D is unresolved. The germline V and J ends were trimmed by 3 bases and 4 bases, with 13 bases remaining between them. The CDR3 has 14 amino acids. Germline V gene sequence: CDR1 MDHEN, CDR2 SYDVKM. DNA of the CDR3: TGTGCCAGCAGTTTCCTACCCCTTGAATACGAGCAGTACTTC. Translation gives CASSFLPLEYEQYF.

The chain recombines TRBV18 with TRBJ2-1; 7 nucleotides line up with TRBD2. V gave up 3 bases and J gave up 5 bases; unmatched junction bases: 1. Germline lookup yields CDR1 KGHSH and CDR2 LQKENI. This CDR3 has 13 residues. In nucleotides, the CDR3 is TGTGCCAGCTCACCGGCGGGAGACAATGAGCAGTTCTTC. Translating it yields CASSPAGDNEQFF. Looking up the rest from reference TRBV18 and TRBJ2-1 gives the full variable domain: NAGVMQNPRHLVRRRGQEARLRCSPMKGHSHVYWYRQLPEEGLKFMVYLQKENIIDESGMPKERFSAEFPKEGPSILRIQQVVRGDSAAYFCASSPAGDNEQFFGPGTRLTVL.

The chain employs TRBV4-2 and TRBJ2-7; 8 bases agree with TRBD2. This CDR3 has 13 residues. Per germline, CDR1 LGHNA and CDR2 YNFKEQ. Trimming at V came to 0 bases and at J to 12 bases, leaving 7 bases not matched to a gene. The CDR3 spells CASSQDFGRDRYF. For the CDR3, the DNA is TGTGCCAGCAGCCAAGATTTCGGGAGGGATCGGTACTTC.

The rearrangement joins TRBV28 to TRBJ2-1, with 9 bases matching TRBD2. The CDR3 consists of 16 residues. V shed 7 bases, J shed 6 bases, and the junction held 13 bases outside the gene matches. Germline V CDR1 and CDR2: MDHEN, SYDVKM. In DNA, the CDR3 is TGTGCCAGCACGCCAGGGCAGGCTAGCGGGATCAATGAGCAGTTCTTC. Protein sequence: CASTPGQASGINEQFF.

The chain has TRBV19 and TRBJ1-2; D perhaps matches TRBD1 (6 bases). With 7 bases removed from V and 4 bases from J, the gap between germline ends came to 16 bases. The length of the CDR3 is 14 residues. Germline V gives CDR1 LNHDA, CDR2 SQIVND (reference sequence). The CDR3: CASKKTGQTYGYTF. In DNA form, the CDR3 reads TGTGCCAGTAAAAAGACCGGACAGACCTATGGCTACACCTTC.

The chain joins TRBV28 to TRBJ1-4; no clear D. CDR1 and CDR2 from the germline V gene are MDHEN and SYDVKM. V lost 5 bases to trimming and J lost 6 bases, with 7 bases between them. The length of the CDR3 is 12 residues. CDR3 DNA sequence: TGTGCCAGCAGTACGTCTCATGAAAAACTGTTTTTT. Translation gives CASSTSHEKLFF.

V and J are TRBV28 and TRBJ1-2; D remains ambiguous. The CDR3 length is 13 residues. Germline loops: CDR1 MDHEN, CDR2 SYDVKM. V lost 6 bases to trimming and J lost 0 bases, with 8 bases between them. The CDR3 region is CASRQQTNYGYTF. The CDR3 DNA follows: TGTGCCAGCAGGCAACAGACTAACTATGGCTACACCTTC.

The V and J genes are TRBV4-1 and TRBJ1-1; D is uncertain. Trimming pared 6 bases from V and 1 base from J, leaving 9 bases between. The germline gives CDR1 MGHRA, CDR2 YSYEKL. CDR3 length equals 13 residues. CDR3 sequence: CASRQRGNTEAFF. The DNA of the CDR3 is TGCGCCAGCAGGCAGCGGGGGAACACTGAAGCTTTCTTT.

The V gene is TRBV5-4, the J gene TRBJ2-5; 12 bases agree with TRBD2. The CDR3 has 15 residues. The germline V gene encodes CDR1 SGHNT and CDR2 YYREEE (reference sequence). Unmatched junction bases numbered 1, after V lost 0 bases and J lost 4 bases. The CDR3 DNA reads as TGTGCCAGCAGCTTGGGACTAGCGGGAGTAGAGACCCAGTACTTC. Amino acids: CASSLGLAGVETQYF.

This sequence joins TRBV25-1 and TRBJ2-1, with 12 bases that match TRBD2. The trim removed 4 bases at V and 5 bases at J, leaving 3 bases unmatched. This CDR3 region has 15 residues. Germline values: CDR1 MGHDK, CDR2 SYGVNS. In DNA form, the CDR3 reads TGTGCCAGCAGTGCAGGACTAGCGGGAAACAATGAGCAGTTCTTC. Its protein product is CASSAGLAGNNEQFF. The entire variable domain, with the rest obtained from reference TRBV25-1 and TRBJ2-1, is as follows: EADIYQTPRYLVIGTGKKITLECSQTMGHDKMYWYQQDPGMELHLIHYSYGVNSTEKGDLSSESTVSRIRTEHFPLTLESARPSHTSQYLCASSAGLAGNNEQFFGPGTRLTVL.

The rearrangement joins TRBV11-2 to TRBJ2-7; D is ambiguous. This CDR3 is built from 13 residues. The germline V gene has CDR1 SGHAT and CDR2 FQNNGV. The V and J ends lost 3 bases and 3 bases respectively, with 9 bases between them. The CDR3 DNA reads TGTGCCAGCAGCTTTCGAACTGGCTACGAGCAGTACTTC. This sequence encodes CASSFRTGYEQYF.

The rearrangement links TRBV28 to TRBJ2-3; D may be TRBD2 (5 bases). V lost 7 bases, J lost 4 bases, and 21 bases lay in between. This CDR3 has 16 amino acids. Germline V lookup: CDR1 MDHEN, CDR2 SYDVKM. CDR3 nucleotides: TGTGCCAGCACCCAACGAGGGCTTTGGGCGGCAGATACGCAGTATTTT. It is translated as CASTQRGLWAADTQYF.

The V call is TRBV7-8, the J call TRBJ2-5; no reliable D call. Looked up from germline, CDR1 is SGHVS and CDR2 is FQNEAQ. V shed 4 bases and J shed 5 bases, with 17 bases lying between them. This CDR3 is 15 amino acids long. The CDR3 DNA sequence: TGTGCCAGCAGCTCCCTATGGGGATTTGTGGAGACCCAGTACTTC. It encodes CASSSLWGFVETQYF.

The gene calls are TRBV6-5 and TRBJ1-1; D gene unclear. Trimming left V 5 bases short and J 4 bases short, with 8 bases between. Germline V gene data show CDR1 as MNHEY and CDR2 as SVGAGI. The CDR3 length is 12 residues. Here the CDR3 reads CASSERGTEAFF. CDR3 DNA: TGTGCCAGCAGTGAGCGCGGCACTGAAGCTTTCTTT.

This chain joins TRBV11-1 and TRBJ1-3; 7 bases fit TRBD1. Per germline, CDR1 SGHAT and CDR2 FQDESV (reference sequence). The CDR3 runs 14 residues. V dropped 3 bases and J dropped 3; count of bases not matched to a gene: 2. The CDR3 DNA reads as TGTGCCAGCAGCTTCGGGACAGATGGAAACACCATATATTTT. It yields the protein CASSFGTDGNTIYF.

In DNA form, the CDR3 reads TGTGCCACCCGGGTCCCAGCTAACTATGGCTACACCTTC. Protein: CATRVPANYGYTF. The genes are TRBV7-9 and TRBJ1-2; no firm D call. Germline V gene sequence: CDR1 SEHNR, CDR2 FQNEAQ (reference sequence). This CDR3 has 13 residues. The ends were cut back, 10 bases at V and 0 bases at J, with 12 bases in the middle.

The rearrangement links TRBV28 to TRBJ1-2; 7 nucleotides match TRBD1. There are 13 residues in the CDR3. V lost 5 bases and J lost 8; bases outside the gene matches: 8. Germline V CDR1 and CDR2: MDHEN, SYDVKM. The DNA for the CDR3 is TGTGCCAGCAGTGTACCAGGGGGTGTCGGCTACACCTTC. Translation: CASSVPGGVGYTF.

CDR3 nucleotides: TGTGCCACCAGCAGAATGACTAGCGGGAGGGCCAGAGATACGCAGTATTTT. Its protein product is CATSRMTSGRARDTQYF. J is TRBJ2-3 and V is TRBV15; 14 bases map to TRBD2. Germline CDR1 and CDR2: LNHNV and YYDKDF (reference sequence). J lost 5 bases, V lost 2 bases, and 6 bases had no gene match. This CDR3 region has 17 residues.